The 11 T cell receptor beta chains given below trace back to one sample, sequenced in a study of OX40 agonist ivuxolimab in advanced cancers. The library was generated by the immunoSEQ multiplex PCR assay. TCRdb limited this immuneACCESS table to in-frame rearrangements with V and J called. A share of clones is missing; checked studies link under half to unresolved V genes, and the rest is unexplained. The table for this sample lists approximately 70,000 clones; approximately 92% of them were counted only once. Jointly, the top ten make up around 4.4% of the sample. The sequenced sample was CD4+ or CD8+ T cells sorted from blood, obtained in a trial of the OX40 agonist ivuxolimab. All receptors come from an adult with an advanced solid tumor such as melanoma, head and neck, liver or kidney cancer.

The chain links TRBV7-2 to TRBJ2-3, with D perhaps being TRBD1 or TRBD2 (6 bases each). V dropped 5 bases and J dropped 4 bases, with 19 bases sitting between them. Germline V CDR1 and CDR2: SGHTA, FQGNSA. The CDR3 sequence is 16 residues long. The CDR3, as DNA: TGTGCCAGCAGCCTAAAGGGGGGTCCCGGTGCAGATACGCAGTATTTT. It is translated as CASSLKGGPGADTQYF.

This chain joins TRBV6-6 and TRBJ2-1, with 9 bases aligning to TRBD2. Germline V gives CDR1 MNHNY, CDR2 SVGAGI (reference sequence). V shed 5 bases, J shed 5 bases, and the junction held 10 bases outside the gene matches. The CDR3 totals 16 residues. The CDR3 DNA follows: TGTGCCAGCAGTACCCGAGGGCGCGGGGGGGACAATGAGCAGTTCTTC. Protein sequence: CASSTRGRGGDNEQFF.

V usage is TRBV11-3 and J usage is TRBJ2-1; 9 nucleotides agree with TRBD2. The V gene's germline CDR1 is SGHNT and CDR2 YENEEA. J lost 7 bases, V lost 2 bases, and 3 bases had no gene match. This CDR3 comprises 14 residues. The CDR3 loop reads CASSLNLAGNEQFF. CDR3 coding DNA: TGTGCCAGCAGCTTAAATCTAGCGGGGAATGAGCAGTTCTTC.

The chain combines TRBV6-5 with TRBJ2-7, with 9 nucleotides matching TRBD2. The CDR3 totals 16 residues. CDR1 MNHEY and CDR2 SVGAGI come from the germline V gene. The V and J ends lost 2 bases and 3 bases, in that order; junction bases with no gene match: 8. This CDR3 reads CASSYAAGSGSYEQYF. CDR3 nucleotides: TGTGCCAGCAGTTACGCGGCGGGTAGCGGGAGCTACGAGCAGTACTTC.

The genes are TRBV6-5 and TRBJ2-2, with a tentative D call TRBD1 (6 bases). Trimming stripped 6 bases from V and 7 bases from J, with 9 bases between. This CDR3 is built from 12 residues. Germline-derived CDR1 and CDR2 are MNHEY and SVGAGI. CDR3 coding DNA: TGTGCCAGCAGAGTAGGGGGCGGGGAGCTGTTTTTT. It is translated as CASRVGGGELFF.

The rearrangement uses TRBV7-8 and TRBJ1-2; D not certain. The V end was cut by 2 bases, the J end by 4 bases, with 5 bases between. The CDR3 contains 12 residues. Germline CDR1 and CDR2: SGHVS and FQNEAQ. The DNA for the CDR3 is TGTGCCAGCAGCTTAACGGGCTATGGCTACACCTTC. Translated: CASSLTGYGYTF.

J is TRBJ2-1 and V is TRBV27; D is possibly TRBD1 (6 bases). The V end was cut by 2 bases, the J end by 10 bases, with 21 bases between. Germline CDR1 MNHEY, CDR2 SMNVEV (reference sequence). The CDR3 is 16 amino acids. The CDR3 sequence is CASSLTVGTPKEEQFF. CDR3 DNA: TGTGCCAGCAGTTTAACGGTCGGGACACCTAAGGAGGAGCAGTTCTTC.

The chain joins TRBV7-2 to TRBJ2-3; D remains unclear. Germline assignment: CDR1 SGHTA and CDR2 FQGNSA. The CDR3 extends over 16 amino acids. V lost 1 base, J lost 4 bases, and 15 bases lay in between. CDR3: CASSLGEVGTADTQYF. CDR3 nucleotide sequence: TGTGCCAGCAGCTTAGGCGAGGTGGGCACGGCAGATACGCAGTATTTT.

The CDR3 loop reads CASSISGTSYEQYF. CDR3 nucleotide sequence: TGTGCCAGCAGCATTAGCGGGACTTCTTACGAGCAGTACTTC. The chain recombines TRBV5-4 with TRBJ2-7; 8 bases agree with TRBD2. The CDR3 covers 14 residues. Trimming removed 4 bases from V and 4 bases from J; junction bases left unmatched: 7. Germline V gene data show CDR1 as SGHNT and CDR2 as YYREEE (reference sequence).

As for this clone: The junction departs from germline at one end; a sequencing error may be responsible. J is TRBJ2-5 and V is TRBV5-4; D perhaps matches TRBD2 (6 bases). The germline V gene has CDR1 SGHNT and CDR2 YYREEE (reference sequence). The CDR3 contains 14 residues. This CDR3 is CASSFDAGREAQYF. The CDR3 nucleotides read TGTGCCAGCAGCTTTGATGCGGGAAGAGAGGCCCAGTACTTC.

The rearrangement links TRBV9 to TRBJ2-1, with 15 bases identical to TRBD2. CDR1 is SGDLS, CDR2 YYNGEE, per germline. V dropped 4 bases and J dropped 7; count of bases not matched to a gene: 6. This CDR3 spans 16 amino acids. Here the CDR3 reads CASSITGTSGRNEQFF. The CDR3 DNA is TGTGCCAGCAGCATCACCGGGACTAGCGGGAGGAATGAGCAGTTCTTC.